The clone carrying this T cell receptor beta chain was seen at least ten times. The antigen is not known. Germline V CDR1 and CDR2: SGHTA, FQGNSA. The CDR3 loop spans 14 amino acids. With V trimmed by 5 bases and J by 2 bases, 3 bases remained unmatched. The data are from a study of T-cell memory formation after mild COVID-19. As for the study in general: TCR clusters largely stayed donor specific. Study observations and caveats: The second-wave clones peaking on day 37 were not confirmed as SARS-CoV-2-specific.

Libraries for TCRalpha and TCRbeta carried sample barcodes and unique molecular identifiers via 5'RACE. TCRdb independently ran MiXCR on the 5' RACE reads; one entry per CDR3 protein. Of hundreds of thousands of distinct CDR3 sequences listed, roughly 15% are singletons. Sequenced material: PBMCs or a T cell subset sorted from them (not recorded which). The receptor comes from a man aged 18 to 29 who had mild COVID-19 (a few samples of this study predate the infection). Cell type and time point are not known. The chain employs TRBV7-2 and TRBJ2-5, with 9 bases matching TRBD2. CDR3 nucleotide sequence: TGTGCCAGCAGCCGCGGGGGGGTACAAGAGACCCAGTACTTC. Translating gives CASSRGGVQETQYF.